Reported below is one T cell receptor beta chain. This clone's antigen is unknown. Base-call qualities are not available, and no considerably larger clone is one nucleotide away. The immunoSEQ Assay, a bias-controlled multiplex PCR, was used to amplify TCRbeta CDR3 regions from genomic DNA. The authors' pipeline ran thus. The number of nucleated cells in each sample was estimated from the amplification of reference gene primers within the assay. To quantify the absolute abundance of each unique TCRbeta CDR3 rearrangement, sequence reads were collapsed and filtered. For each sample, productive Simpson clonality was calculated as the square root of Simpson's diversity index over productive rearrangements. TCRdb took this table from immuneACCESS and kept in-frame rearrangements with V and J called. Such tables lack part of the clones; where checked against another copy, unresolved V genes explain under half of the gap, and the rest is unexplained. V, J and clone size derive from that table, while D and trimming were established from the DNA sequence. The sample includes approximately 250,000 clones, with around 80% observed a single time. The top ten clones comprise around 5.5% of the sample.

V is pruned by 3 bases and J by 4 bases, leaving 4 bases of the junction without a gene match. The CDR3 covers 14 residues, taking in both the cysteine and the phenylalanine. Only the CDR3 part of the read is kept: 42 bases, read in frame from the first base. In the germline V gene, CDR1 corresponds to SGHAT and CDR2 to FQNNGV. The data belong to a study of blood T cell repertoires in COVID-19 (TCRdb year 2020). In terms of the full investigation: Collaborator samples came from the United States, Italy and Spain and covered acute and convalescent phases of COVID-19. The prospective study material was composed of cDNA or gDNA derived from T cells, B-cell-depleted T cells, or PBMCs. Samples were obtained from the ongoing ImmuneRACE study (first 160 participants) and from some 1,300 subjects provided by 6 global collaborators. Deeply sampled blood TCRbeta repertoires from subjects exposed to, actively infected with, or recovered from COVID-19 were included in the dataset. Where available, HLA class I and class II types were obtained from metadata supplied by the sample provider rather than from assay-based typing. A de-identified subject ID, COVID-19 status, age in years and sex were almost always included in the sample metadata. A freely available public database, intended as a resource for researchers studying the immune response to SARS-CoV-2, is where the repertoires were released.

Whole blood was collected in K2EDTA tubes by collaborating institutions according to the institutions' own protocols. For TCRbeta analysis, collaborators shipped samples as frozen whole blood, isolated PBMCs, or DNA extracted from either of those sample types. What the authors observed across the whole study: The amount of clinical and demographic metadata varied by source and participant and was provided uncurated.

Sequencing used peripheral blood. This TCR was recovered from a human donor in a cohort sampled during active COVID-19. The chain is made from TRBV11-2 and TRBJ2-5, with 8 central nucleotides matching TRBD1. Here the CDR3 is given as CASSFAGGLETQYF. The DNA sequence is TGTGCCAGCAGCTTCGCAGGGGGCTTAGAGACCCAGTACTTC.